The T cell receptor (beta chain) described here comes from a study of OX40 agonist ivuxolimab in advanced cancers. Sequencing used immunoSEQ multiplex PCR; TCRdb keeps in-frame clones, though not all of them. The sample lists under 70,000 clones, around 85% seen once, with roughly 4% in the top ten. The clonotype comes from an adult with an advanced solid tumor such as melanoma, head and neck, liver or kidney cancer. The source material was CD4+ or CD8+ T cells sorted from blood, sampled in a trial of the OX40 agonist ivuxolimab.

The chain's CDR3 is CASGQFNEQFF. For the CDR3, the DNA is TGTGCCAGCGGACAGTTCAATGAGCAGTTCTTC. This rearrangement joins TRBV6-5 to TRBJ2-1, with a possible D match to TRBD1 (6 bases). V dropped 8 bases and J dropped 6 bases, with 8 bases sitting between them. CDR3 size: 11 residues. Germline V gives CDR1 MNHEY, CDR2 SVGAGI.